The 9 T cell receptor beta chains reported below all come from one sample, sequenced in a study of Graves' ophthalmopathy and Graves' hyperthyroidism. Researchers took RNA transcripts and amplified TCR beta CDR3 regions from them. RT-PCR in the first round used HTBI primers; a second-round multiplex PCR followed. TCRdb itself ran the multiplex PCR reads through MiXCR, one entry per CDR3 protein. The sample contains over a million distinct CDR3 sequences, about 38% of which appear only once. Sequences were obtained from peripheral blood or thyroid tissue (not recorded which). The receptors here all came from an adult man with Graves' hyperthyroidism.

This clonotype was seen once. The chain employs TRBV28 and TRBJ2-7; D tentatively reads TRBD1 or TRBD2 (6 bases each). Germline loops: CDR1 MDHEN, CDR2 SYDVKM. The CDR3 is made up of 15 amino acids. V dropped 2 bases and J dropped 6 bases, with 17 bases sitting between them. The CDR3 region is CASSLSQQGGGEQYF. The CDR3 coding sequence is TGTGCCAGCAGTTTAAGCCAACAGGGAGGTGGCGAGCAGTACTTC.

The chain has TRBV7-8 and TRBJ2-2, with 10 bases matching TRBD2. This CDR3 contains 15 residues. Losses at the gene ends were 5 bases for V and 7 bases for J; bases not matched to a gene: 7. The germline V gene has CDR1 SGHVS and CDR2 FQNEAQ. The CDR3 DNA sequence: TGTGCCAGCAGCCAAGCGGGAGGGCCCATCGGGGAGCTGTTTTTT. This translates into CASSQAGGPIGELFF.

This clonotype was counted ten times or more. The CDR3 coding sequence is TGCAGTGCTAGATTCCCGGACCACTACGAGCAGTACTTC. It specifies CSARFPDHYEQYF. The genes are TRBV20-1 and TRBJ2-7; D ambiguous. The CDR3 totals 13 residues. Trimming pared 2 bases from V and 3 bases from J, leaving 11 bases between. From germline, CDR1 is DFQATT and CDR2 SNEGSKA (reference sequence).

J is TRBJ1-1 and V is TRBV25-1; D perhaps matches TRBD1 (5 bases). This CDR3 is built from 15 residues. CDR1 is MGHDK and CDR2 is SYGVNS in the germline V gene. Trimming cost V 3 bases and J 4 bases, with 15 bases left between them. The CDR3 DNA is TGTGCCAGCAGTGATGCTATTACAGGTCTCACTGAAGCTTTCTTT. This encodes CASSDAITGLTEAFF.

The chain has TRBV11-2 and TRBJ2-5; tentative D call: TRBD1 (8 bases). Germline V gene data show CDR1 as SGHAT and CDR2 as FQNNGV. Deletions cut 6 bases from V and 2 bases from J, with 13 bases between. The CDR3 runs to 14 residues. The DNA of the CDR3 is TGTGCCAGCAGACAGGGGGGGCCTCAAGAGACCCAGTACTTC. It encodes CASRQGGPQETQYF.

This clonotype was counted at least ten times. This chain links TRBV20-1 with TRBJ2-5; maybe TRBD2 (6 bases). V lost 1 base and J 10 bases, leaving 22 bases between the germline ends. This CDR3 has 15 amino acids. CDR1 and CDR2 (germline): DFQATT, SNEGSKA (reference sequence). CDR3 bases: TGCAGTGCTAGAGGACTCAGGACTGGCGGGGTGGACCAGTACTTC. Protein: CSARGLRTGGVDQYF.

The CDR3 DNA is TGTGCCAGCAGCCCAAGTTCACAGGGGTGGGAGCAGCCCCAGCATTTT. This encodes CASSPSSQGWEQPQHF. V and J are TRBV7-2 and TRBJ1-5; 7 bases align to TRBD1. V gave up 5 bases and J gave up 7 bases; unmatched junction bases: 14. CDR1 and CDR2 (germline): SGHTA, FQGNSA. CDR3 length: 16 residues. The variable domain in full, completed from reference TRBV7-2 and TRBJ1-5, reads GAGVSQSPSNKVTEKGKDVELRCDPISGHTALYWYRQSLGQGLEFLIYFQGNSAPDKSGLPSDRFSAERTGGSVSTLTIQRTQQEDSAVYLCASSPSSQGWEQPQHFGDGTRLSIL.

This clonotype showed up just a few times. Mismatch with germline at one junction end may stem from a read error. The chain joins TRBV9 to TRBJ1-2, with unresolved D. The length of the CDR3 is 11 residues. Germline loops: CDR1 SGDLS, CDR2 YYNGEE. CDR3 region: CAGSHGVRYTF. DNA of the CDR3: TGTGCCGGCAGCCATGGAGTCCGCTACACCTTC.

The V gene is TRBV7-2, the J gene TRBJ2-7; D is perhaps TRBD2 (6 bases). There are 17 residues in the CDR3. Trimming cost V 6 bases and J 0 bases, with 21 bases left between them. CDR1 is SGHTA, CDR2 FQGNSA, per germline. The chain's CDR3 is CASSGHGGNLDSYEQYF. The CDR3 DNA reads as TGTGCCAGCAGTGGACACGGCGGGAACCTTGACTCCTACGAGCAGTACTTC.